This T cell receptor (beta chain) was retrieved from a study of blood T cell repertoires in COVID-19. Overall study context: Acute and convalescent COVID-19 samples came from the United States, Italy and Spain. PBMCs, B-cell-depleted T cells, or T cells were the source of the cDNA or gDNA that made up the material.

V dropped 5 bases and J dropped 12; count of bases not matched to a gene: 9. This CDR3 is built from 14 residues. CDR1 and CDR2 (germline): SGHNT, YENEEA. How the authors handled the data: By means of reference gene primer amplification, nucleated cell counts were estimated. Sequencing was performed with immunoSEQ multiplex PCR; in TCRdb, only in-frame clones are kept and a portion is missing. The DNA gave D and trimming, while V, J and clone size come from that table. The sample contains tens of thousands of clones, 79% of which appear only once. The TCR originated in a woman at least 80 years old with active or convalescent COVID-19. The genes are TRBV11-3 and TRBJ1-6; 8 bases are shared with TRBD1. Sequencing was done on a sample of peripheral blood. CDR3 protein: CASSLTDRAEPLHF. CDR3 DNA: TGTGCCAGCAGCCTCACGGACAGGGCCGAACCCCTCCACTTT.